Each of the 6 T cell receptor beta chains below was sequenced from the same sample in a study of blood T cell repertoires in COVID-19. The table came from immunoSEQ multiplex PCR; TCRdb's copy has only in-frame clones and leaves some out. The table has about 59,000 clones, more than 85% seen once. The sample consisted of peripheral blood. The source of these receptors is an older man in a cohort sampled during active COVID-19.

This clone was observed a handful of times. J is TRBJ2-7 and V is TRBV19, with 9 bases matching TRBD1. V dropped 2 bases and J dropped 3; count of bases not matched to a gene: 5. Germline-derived CDR1 and CDR2 are LNHDA and SQIVND (reference sequence). This CDR3 has 15 amino acids. This CDR3 reads CASSIPGQGIYEQYF. The CDR3 DNA is TGTGCCAGTAGTATACCGGGACAGGGAATCTACGAGCAGTACTTC.

This clone was observed a few times. The chain recombines TRBV3-1 (or the pseudogene TRBV3-2) with TRBJ2-7; a possible D gene is TRBD1 (6 bases). The V end was cut by 4 bases, the J end by 2 bases, with 12 bases between. The CDR3 contains 14 residues. Germline V gene lookup returns CDR1 LGHDT and CDR2 YNNKEL (reference sequence). The CDR3 DNA reads TGTGCCAGCAGCCTCCAACAGGGTGCCTACGAGCAGTACTTC. This sequence encodes CASSLQQGAYEQYF.

The genes are TRBV6-2 or TRBV6-3 and TRBJ2-6; D may be TRBD1 (5 bases). With 3 bases removed from V and 0 bases from J, the gap between germline ends came to 18 bases. The CDR3 is 19 residues long. The germline V gene has CDR1 MNHEY and CDR2 SVGEGT. The CDR3: CASSYMTAGAYSGANVLTF. The CDR3, as DNA: TGTGCCAGCAGTTATATGACAGCTGGTGCATACTCTGGGGCCAACGTCCTGACTTTC.

The chain employs TRBV7-9 and TRBJ2-7, with D possibly being TRBD2 (6 bases). The germline CDR1 and CDR2 sequences are SEHNR and FQNEAQ (reference sequence). This CDR3 comprises 16 residues. Between the trimmed V and J ends, which lost 3 bases and 0 bases, there was a span of 15 bases. For the CDR3, the DNA is TGTGCCAGCAGCTTCAAGGAGGGGTTCAGCTCCTACGAGCAGTACTTC. Its protein product is CASSFKEGFSSYEQYF.

This chain uses TRBV19 with TRBJ2-1; 13 bases map to TRBD2. The germline V gene encodes CDR1 LNHDA and CDR2 SQIVND (reference sequence). Unmatched junction bases numbered 7, after V lost 4 bases and J lost 7 bases. The CDR3 has 16 amino acids. This CDR3 is CASSTITSGGANEQFF. In nucleotides, the CDR3 is TGTGCCAGTAGTACAATCACTAGCGGGGGGGCAAATGAGCAGTTCTTC.

V and J are TRBV29-1 and TRBJ2-2; D is ambiguous. This CDR3 comprises 12 residues. Deletions cut 2 bases from V and 7 bases from J, with 8 bases between. Looked up from germline, CDR1 is SQVTM and CDR2 is ANQGSEA. The CDR3 DNA reads as TGCAGCGTTGAACGCGTTGGCGGGGAGCTGTTTTTT. Amino acid sequence: CSVERVGGELFF.